The T cell receptor beta chain described here comes from a study of blood T cell repertoires in COVID-19. The V gene's germline CDR1 is MNHEY and CDR2 SVGAGI. This CDR3 is 12 amino acids long. Germline trimming cut 5 bases from V and 4 bases from J; bases unmatched to any gene: 1. Across about two dozen US areas, participants ranged in age from roughly 18 to 95 years. A remark on this clone: The sample contains more than one DNA sequence encoding this CDR3.

TCRdb's copy holds only in-frame clones and misses some; the assay was immunoSEQ multiplex PCR. This table has about 400,000 clones, roughly 85% appearing once. The receptor comes from a woman aged 18-35 years with acute COVID-19. Sequenced: PBMCs or T cells enriched from blood (not recorded which). The chain recombines TRBV6-5 with TRBJ2-7; the match to TRBD2 covers 8 bases. CDR3 amino acids: CASSTGGYEQYF. CDR3 coding DNA: TGTGCCAGCAGTACGGGGGGGTACGAGCAGTACTTC.